This TCR beta chain is drawn from a study of OX40 agonist ivuxolimab in advanced cancers. Whole-study context: The patients received ivuxolimab by intravenous route every 2 weeks at 0.01 to 10 mg/kg. Three patients showed partial responses: one hepatocellular carcinoma and two cutaneous melanoma cases. Study-wide points: The study did not work out the antigen specificity of the expanded peripheral T cells. Compared with CD4+, CD8+ T cells on average had more expanded clones.

Note on this clone: No antigen is known for it.

CDR3 length equals 15 residues. Germline lookup yields CDR1 MNHEY and CDR2 SVGAGI. Between the trimmed V and J ends, which lost 6 bases and 2 bases, there was a span of 14 bases. The assay was immunoSEQ multiplex PCR, and TCRdb's table has in-frame clones only and misses some. Of some 30,000 clones in the sample, 92% were seen once. This sample comprised CD4+ or CD8+ T cells sorted from blood, obtained in a trial of the OX40 agonist ivuxolimab. This chain links TRBV6-5 with TRBJ2-1; D unclear. The TCR sequence derives from an adult with an advanced solid tumor such as melanoma, head and neck, liver or kidney cancer. The CDR3 sequence is CASSLGVTAYNEQFF. The CDR3, as DNA: TGTGCCAGCAGCCTTGGTGTAACCGCCTACAATGAGCAGTTCTTC.